These 10 T cell receptor beta chains came from one sample sequenced in a study of blood T cell repertoires in COVID-19. This table comes from immunoSEQ multiplex PCR, and its TCRdb copy is limited to in-frame clones, with some not included. The sample carries over 85,000 clones, 70% to 90% recorded once. Sequenced input: peripheral blood. The source is a man aged 40-49 years with active or convalescent COVID-19.

This clone was seen just once. The rearrangement links TRBV5-6 to TRBJ2-5, with TRBD2 as a possible D gene (5 bases). The V end was cut by 5 bases, the J end by 3 bases, with 14 bases between. Germline CDR1 is SGHDT and CDR2 is YYEEEE. There are 14 residues in the CDR3. The CDR3 protein is CASRPPGLKETQYF. In DNA form, the CDR3 reads TGTGCCAGCAGACCCCCCGGACTCAAAGAGACCCAGTACTTC.

The chain carries TRBV5-1 and TRBJ2-7, with D perhaps matching TRBD1 (5 bases). The ends were cut back, 2 bases at V and 2 bases at J, with 11 bases in the middle. This CDR3 contains 14 residues. Germline assignment: CDR1 SGHRS and CDR2 YFSETQ. The CDR3 here is CASSFRVGTYEQYF. CDR3 in DNA: TGCGCCAGCAGCTTCAGGGTTGGGACCTACGAGCAGTACTTC.

Many counts were recorded for this clone. The chain uses TRBV19 and TRBJ1-5, with 8 bases lining up with TRBD1. Germline CDR1 reads LNHDA; CDR2 reads SQIVND (reference sequence). CDR3 length: 13 amino acids. Trimming removed 7 bases from V and 6 bases from J; junction bases left unmatched: 5. CDR3 sequence: CASTARGRQPQHF. CDR3 DNA sequence: TGTGCCAGTACAGCCAGGGGGCGTCAGCCCCAGCATTTT.

J is TRBJ1-5 and V is TRBV7-9, with a tentative D call TRBD1 (6 bases). Per germline, CDR1 SEHNR and CDR2 FQNEAQ (reference sequence). Deletions cut 4 bases from V and 3 bases from J, with 13 bases between. CDR3 size: 15 residues. The CDR3 bases are TGTGCCAGCAGCTCCGACGGGGGGCCCAATCAGCCCCAGCATTTT. It translates to CASSSDGGPNQPQHF.

The J gene is TRBJ2-7, the V gene TRBV12-3 or TRBV12-4, with D maybe TRBD2 (6 bases). The CDR3 has 13 amino acids. The V end was cut by 4 bases, the J end by 6 bases, with 13 bases between. In DNA, the CDR3 is TGTGCCAGCAGTTCCCAGGGCGGGGCCGAGCAGTACTTC. Encoded protein: CASSSQGGAEQYF.

The chain joins TRBV7-9 to TRBJ2-7; weak D call: TRBD1 (5 bases). The CDR3 has 14 residues. Trimming shortened V by 3 bases and J by 1 base, and 10 bases separated the two germline ends. From germline, CDR1 is SEHNR and CDR2 FQNEAQ (reference sequence). The DNA of the CDR3 is TGTGCCAGCAGCTTTCGACAGAGTTCCTACGAGCAGTACTTC. Translated: CASSFRQSSYEQYF.

This clone was counted a few times. The chain links TRBV25-1 to TRBJ1-4, with 9 bases fitting TRBD1. CDR3 length equals 15 residues. CDR1 and CDR2 from the germline V gene are MGHDK and SYGVNS. J lost 6 bases, V lost 4 bases, and 6 bases had no gene match. CDR3 sequence reads: CASSVTGTGYEKLFF. As DNA, the CDR3 is TGTGCCAGCAGTGTAACCGGGACAGGGTATGAAAAACTGTTTTTT.

This chain connects TRBV18 to TRBJ2-2, with TRBD1 identical over 11 bases. The length of the CDR3 is 17 residues. CDR1 is KGHSH, CDR2 LQKENI, per germline. Trimming took 3 bases from V and 4 from J; bases not matched to a gene: 7. The CDR3 coding sequence is TGTGCCAGCTCACCGGGTCGGACAGGGGGCCCCACCGGGGAGCTGTTTTTT. Residues: CASSPGRTGGPTGELFF.

The chain is built from TRBV5-1 and TRBJ1-1; D is possibly TRBD1 (6 bases). V was clipped by 7 bases and J by 3 bases, with 16 bases between them. Germline V gene lookup returns CDR1 SGHRS and CDR2 YFSETQ. The CDR3 length is 14 residues. DNA for the CDR3: TGCGCCAGCTGCCCCGGGACAATATACACTGAAGCTTTCTTT. Amino acids: CASCPGTIYTEAFF.

The chain has TRBV7-2 and TRBJ1-3; TRBD1 might be the D (6 bases). Trimming took off 2 bases at V and 2 bases at J, with 13 bases between the two ends. Per the germline V gene, CDR1 is SGHTA and CDR2 is FQGNSA. CDR3 length: 16 amino acids. DNA of the CDR3: TGTGCCAGCAGCTTAATAGGGGGACCCACTGGAAACACCATATATTTT. The encoded protein is CASSLIGGPTGNTIYF.